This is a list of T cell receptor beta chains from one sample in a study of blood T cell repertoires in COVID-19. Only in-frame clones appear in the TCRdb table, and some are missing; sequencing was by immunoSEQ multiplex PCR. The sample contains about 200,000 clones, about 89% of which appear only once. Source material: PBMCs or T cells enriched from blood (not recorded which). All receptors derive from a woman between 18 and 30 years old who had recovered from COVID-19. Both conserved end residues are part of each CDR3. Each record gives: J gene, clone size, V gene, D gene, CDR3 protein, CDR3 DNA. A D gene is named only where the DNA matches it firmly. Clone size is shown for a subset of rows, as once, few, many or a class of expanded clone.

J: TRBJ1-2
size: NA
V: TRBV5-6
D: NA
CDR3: CASSWPRDIELSGYTF
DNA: TGTGCCAGCAGCTGGCCCAGGGACATCGAGCTAAGTGGCTACACCTTC

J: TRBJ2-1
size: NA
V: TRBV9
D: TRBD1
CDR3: CASSTQPTGGLGNEQFF
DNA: TGTGCCAGCAGCACCCAGCCAACAGGGGGCTTGGGCAATGAGCAGTTCTTC

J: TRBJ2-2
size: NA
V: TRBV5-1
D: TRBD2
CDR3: CASSLMTSGSGELFF
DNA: TGCGCCAGCAGCTTGATGACTAGCGGGAGCGGGGAGCTGTTTTTT

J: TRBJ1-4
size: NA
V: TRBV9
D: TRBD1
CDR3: CASSSTGTGNEKLFF
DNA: TGTGCCAGCAGCTCTACCGGGACAGGGAATGAAAAACTGTTTTTT

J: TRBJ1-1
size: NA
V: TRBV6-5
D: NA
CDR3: CASRDRGLNTEAFF
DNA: TGTGCCAGCAGGGACAGAGGGTTGAACACTGAAGCTTTCTTT

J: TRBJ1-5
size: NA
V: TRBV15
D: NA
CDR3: CATSRTNQPQHF
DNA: TGTGCCACCAGCAGAACTAATCAGCCCCAGCATTTT

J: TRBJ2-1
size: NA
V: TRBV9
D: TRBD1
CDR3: CASRRTGEPYNEQFF
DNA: TGTGCCAGCAGGAGGACAGGGGAACCCTACAATGAGCAGTTCTTC

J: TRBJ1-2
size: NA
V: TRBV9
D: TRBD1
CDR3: CASSGPGQGAEYYGYTF
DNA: TGTGCCAGCAGCGGACCGGGACAGGGCGCGGAATACTATGGCTACACCTTC

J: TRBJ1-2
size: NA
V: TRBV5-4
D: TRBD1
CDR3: CASRPPGTGALGGGYTF
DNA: TGTGCCAGCAGGCCTCCCGGGACAGGGGCCCTTGGGGGTGGCTACACCTTC

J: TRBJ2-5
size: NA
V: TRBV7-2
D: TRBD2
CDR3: CASSFPSGGLETQYF
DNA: TGTGCCAGCAGCTTCCCTAGCGGGGGGTTAGAGACCCAGTACTTC

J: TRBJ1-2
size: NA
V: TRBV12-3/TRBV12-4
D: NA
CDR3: CASSPGLPGYTF
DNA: TGTGCCAGCAGCCCAGGGCTACCTGGCTACACCTTC

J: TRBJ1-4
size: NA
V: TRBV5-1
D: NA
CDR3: CASSLAAGWGEKLFF
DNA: TGCGCCAGCAGCTTGGCCGCAGGGTGGGGTGAAAAACTGTTTTTT

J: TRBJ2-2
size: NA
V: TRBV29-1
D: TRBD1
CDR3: CSADGQGNTGELFF
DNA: TGCAGCGCCGACGGACAGGGGAACACCGGGGAGCTGTTTTTT

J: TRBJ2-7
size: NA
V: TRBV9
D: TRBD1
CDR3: CASSSTGGGVEQYF
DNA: TGTGCCAGCAGCTCCACAGGGGGCGGGGTCGAGCAGTACTTC

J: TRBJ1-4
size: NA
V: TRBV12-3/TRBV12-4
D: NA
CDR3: CASSLQSLGLFF
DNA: TGTGCCAGCAGTCTTCAGTCGCTAGGACTGTTTTTT

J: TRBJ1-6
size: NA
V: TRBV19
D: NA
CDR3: CASNAVRDSPLHF
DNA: TGTGCCAGTAACGCAGTTCGGGATTCACCCCTCCACTTT

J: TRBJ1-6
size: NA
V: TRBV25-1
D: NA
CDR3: CASRVSYNSPLHF
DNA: TGTGCCAGCAGGGTCAGCTATAATTCACCCCTCCACTTT

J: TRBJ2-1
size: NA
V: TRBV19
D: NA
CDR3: CASSLGANEQFF
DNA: TGTGCCAGTAGTTTAGGGGCGAATGAGCAGTTCTTC

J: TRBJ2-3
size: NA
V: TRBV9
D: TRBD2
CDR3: CASSESGGSSTDTQYF
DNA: TGTGCCAGCAGCGAAAGCGGGGGATCTAGCACAGATACGCAGTATTTT

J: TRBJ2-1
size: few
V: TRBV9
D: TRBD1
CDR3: CASSVGTGFYNEQFF
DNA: TGTGCCAGCAGCGTAGGGACAGGTTTCTACAATGAGCAGTTCTTC

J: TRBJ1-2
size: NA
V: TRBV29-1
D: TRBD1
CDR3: CSVELDRVSRYTF
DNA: TGCAGCGTTGAACTGGACAGGGTTTCCCGCTACACCTTC

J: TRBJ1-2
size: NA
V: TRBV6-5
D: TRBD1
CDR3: CASSYNRGLGYTF
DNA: TGTGCCAGCAGTTACAACAGGGGGTTAGGCTACACCTTC

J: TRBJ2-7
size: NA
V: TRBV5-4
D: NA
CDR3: CASSLTQGDPGQYF
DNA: TGTGCCAGCAGCTTGACACAGGGCGACCCAGGGCAGTACTTC

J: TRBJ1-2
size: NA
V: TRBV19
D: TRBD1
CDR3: CASSGANRGWDYGYTF
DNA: TGTGCCAGTAGTGGAGCAAACAGGGGCTGGGACTATGGCTACACCTTC

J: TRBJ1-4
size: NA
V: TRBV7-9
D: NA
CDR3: CASSLGGINEKLFF
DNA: TGTGCCAGCAGCTTAGGAGGGATAAATGAAAAACTGTTTTTT

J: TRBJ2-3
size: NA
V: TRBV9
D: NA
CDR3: CASSVVPSTDTQYF
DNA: TGTGCCAGCAGCGTAGTTCCTAGCACAGATACGCAGTATTTT

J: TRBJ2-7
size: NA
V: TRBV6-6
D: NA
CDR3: CASSWAGTYEQYF
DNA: TGTGCCAGCAGCTGGGCCGGAACCTACGAGCAGTACTTC

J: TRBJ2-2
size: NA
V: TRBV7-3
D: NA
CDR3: CASSLTVRVPNTGELFF
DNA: TGTGCCAGCAGCTTAACCGTCCGGGTCCCGAACACCGGGGAGCTGTTTTTT

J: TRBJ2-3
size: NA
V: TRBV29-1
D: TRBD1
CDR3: CSVEDVRTGGLSSSTDTQYF
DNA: TGCAGCGTTGAAGATGTTAGGACAGGGGGGTTGAGCTCTAGCACAGATACGCAGTATTTT

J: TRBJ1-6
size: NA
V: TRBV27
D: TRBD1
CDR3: CASGTGVSPLHF
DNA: TGTGCCAGCGGGACAGGGGTTTCACCCCTCCACTTT

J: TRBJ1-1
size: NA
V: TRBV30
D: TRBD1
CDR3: CAWSGQGASEAFF
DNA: TGTGCCTGGAGTGGACAGGGGGCGTCTGAAGCTTTCTTT

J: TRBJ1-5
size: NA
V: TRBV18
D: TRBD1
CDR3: CASSRFQGDQPQHF
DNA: TGTGCCAGCTCAAGGTTCCAGGGGGATCAGCCCCAGCATTTT

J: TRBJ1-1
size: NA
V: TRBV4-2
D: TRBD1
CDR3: CASNLRDSHTEAFF
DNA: TGTGCCAGCAACCTCCGGGACAGCCACACTGAAGCTTTCTTT

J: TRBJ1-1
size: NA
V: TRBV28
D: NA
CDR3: CASSPWGGTEAFF
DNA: TGTGCCAGCAGTCCTTGGGGAGGCACTGAAGCTTTCTTT

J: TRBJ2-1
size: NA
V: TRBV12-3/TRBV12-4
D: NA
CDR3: CASSLGGFDEQFF
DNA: TGTGCCAGCAGTTTAGGAGGGTTTGATGAGCAGTTCTTC

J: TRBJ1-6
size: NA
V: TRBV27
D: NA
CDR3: CASSFVQGQSSPLHF
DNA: TGTGCCAGCAGTTTTGTTCAGGGGCAGAGTTCACCCCTCCACTTT

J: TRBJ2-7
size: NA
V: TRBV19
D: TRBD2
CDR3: CASSLGLAKYEQYF
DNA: TGTGCCAGTAGTTTAGGACTAGCGAAATACGAGCAGTACTTC

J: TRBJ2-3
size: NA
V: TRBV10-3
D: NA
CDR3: CAISESRAGGTDTQYF
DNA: TGTGCCATCAGTGAGTCGAGGGCAGGAGGCACAGATACGCAGTATTTT

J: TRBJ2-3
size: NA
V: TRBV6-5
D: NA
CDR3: CASRVLQGMQYF
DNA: TGTGCCAGCAGGGTTTTGCAGGGGATGCAGTATTTT

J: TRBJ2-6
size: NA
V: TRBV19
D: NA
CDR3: CASMGPLGSGANVLTF
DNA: TGTGCCAGTATGGGCCCACTAGGATCTGGGGCCAACGTCCTGACTTTC

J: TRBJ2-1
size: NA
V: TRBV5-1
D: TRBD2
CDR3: CASSFGLASNEQFF
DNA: TGCGCCAGCAGCTTCGGACTAGCGTCGAATGAGCAGTTCTTC

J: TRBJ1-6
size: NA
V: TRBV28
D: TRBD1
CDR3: CASSLINRGQPGNSPLHF
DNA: TGTGCCAGCAGTCTAATCAACAGGGGACAACCCGGTAATTCACCCCTCCACTTT

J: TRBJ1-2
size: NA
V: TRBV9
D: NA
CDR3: CASSVAAGGDVYGYTF
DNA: TGTGCCAGCAGCGTAGCCGCGGGGGGGGATGTCTATGGCTACACCTTC

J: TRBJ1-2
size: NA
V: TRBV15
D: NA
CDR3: CATSTGDQYGYTF
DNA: TGTGCCACCAGCACAGGGGACCAATATGGCTACACCTTC

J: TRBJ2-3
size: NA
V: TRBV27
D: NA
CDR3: CASSPGTTRDTQYF
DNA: TGTGCCAGCAGTCCGGGGACAACCAGAGATACGCAGTATTTT

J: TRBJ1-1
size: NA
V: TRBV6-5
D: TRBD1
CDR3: CASGDRGKEAFF
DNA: TGTGCCAGCGGGGACAGGGGAAAAGAAGCTTTCTTT

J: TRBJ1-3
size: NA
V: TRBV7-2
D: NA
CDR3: CASSSRGSIGNTIYF
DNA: TGTGCCAGCAGCTCCAGGGGTAGTATCGGAAACACCATATATTTT

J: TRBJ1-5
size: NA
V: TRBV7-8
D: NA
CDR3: CASSTILQGLGSNQPQHF
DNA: TGTGCCAGCAGCACGATCCTGCAGGGGTTGGGTAGCAATCAGCCCCAGCATTTT

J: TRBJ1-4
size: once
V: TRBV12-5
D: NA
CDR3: CASGLIIGSTNEKLFF
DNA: TGTGCTAGTGGTTTGATTATCGGTTCAACTAATGAAAAACTGTTTTTT

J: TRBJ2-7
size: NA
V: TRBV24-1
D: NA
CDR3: CATSVSGDEQYF
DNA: TGTGCCACCAGTGTTTCAGGGGACGAGCAGTACTTC

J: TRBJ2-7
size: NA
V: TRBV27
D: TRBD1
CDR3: CASSFYRTGGAYEQYF
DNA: TGTGCCAGCAGTTTCTATCGGACAGGGGGGGCCTACGAGCAGTACTTC

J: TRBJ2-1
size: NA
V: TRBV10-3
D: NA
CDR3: CAISSTGGTSNEQFF
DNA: TGTGCCATCAGTTCCACTGGGGGGACCTCTAATGAGCAGTTCTTC

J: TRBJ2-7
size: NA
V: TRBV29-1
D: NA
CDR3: CSAVPGITYYEQYF
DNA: TGCAGCGCAGTTCCAGGCATCACATACTACGAGCAGTACTTC

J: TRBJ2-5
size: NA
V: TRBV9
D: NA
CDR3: CASSVTGSRETQYF
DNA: TGTGCCAGCAGCGTAACAGGGAGCAGAGAGACCCAGTACTTC

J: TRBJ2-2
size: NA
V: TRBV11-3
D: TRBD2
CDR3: CASSLSGGDTGELFF
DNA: TGTGCCAGCAGTCTAAGCGGGGGGGACACCGGGGAGCTGTTTTTT

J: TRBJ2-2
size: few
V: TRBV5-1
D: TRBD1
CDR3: CASSLGNQGAAIGELFF
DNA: TGCGCCAGCAGCTTAGGGAATCAGGGGGCCGCTATCGGGGAGCTGTTTTTT